The 4 T cell receptor beta chains in this list originate from one sample, sequenced in a study of shared T cell receptors in the human thymus. The assay was immunoSEQ multiplex PCR, and TCRdb's table has in-frame clones only and misses some. The profile covers about 710,000 clones, with about 87% appearing a single time and roughly 0.0086% taken by the ten largest. Separately, the same data were catalogued under a study of human thymus T cells.

Source material: thymocytes. The receptors shown here come from a boy under two years old with a congenital heart defect.

V usage is TRBV2 and J usage is TRBJ2-7; D is unclear. V dropped 3 bases and J dropped 2 bases, with 11 bases sitting between them. CDR1 is SNHLY and CDR2 is FYNNEI in the germline V gene. The CDR3 loop spans 14 amino acids. In nucleotides, the CDR3 is TGTGCCAGCAGTGATAGTAGGAGAACCTACGAGCAGTACTTC. Amino acids: CASSDSRRTYEQYF.

The chain employs TRBV19 and TRBJ1-5; D perhaps matches TRBD1 (5 bases). The CDR3 has 14 residues. From germline, CDR1 is LNHDA and CDR2 SQIVND (reference sequence). Trimming pared 3 bases from V and 5 bases from J, leaving 11 bases between. The CDR3 is CASSIRTRDQPQHF. As DNA, the CDR3 is TGTGCCAGTAGTATCCGAACCAGGGATCAGCCCCAGCATTTT.

V gene TRBV19 combines with J gene TRBJ2-6, with TRBD2 as a possible D gene (5 bases). The V gene's germline CDR1 is LNHDA and CDR2 SQIVND (reference sequence). V dropped 6 bases and J dropped 0 bases, with 15 bases sitting between them. CDR3 length: 17 amino acids. CDR3 loop: CASSGEGPISGANVLTF. In DNA form, the CDR3 reads TGTGCCAGTAGCGGAGAGGGCCCGATCTCTGGGGCCAACGTCCTGACTTTC.

Of note for this clone: Additional DNA sequences in this sample encode the identical CDR3. The chain couples TRBV27 to TRBJ1-5, with a possible D match to TRBD1 (6 bases). Trimming removed 3 bases from V and 7 bases from J, with 10 bases in between. Germline V CDR1 and CDR2: MNHEY, SMNVEV (reference sequence). The length of the CDR3 is 13 residues. CDR3 in amino acids: CASSFRGNQPQHF. In DNA form, the CDR3 reads TGTGCCAGCAGTTTCAGGGGAAACCAGCCCCAGCATTTT.